One sample yielded the 15 T cell receptor beta chains listed below, sequenced in a study of blood T cell repertoires in COVID-19. The repertoire was sequenced with immunoSEQ multiplex PCR; TCRdb's copy has only in-frame clones and lacks some. The data hold 97,000 or so clones, with 70% to 90% observed a single time. Material for sequencing was peripheral blood. The source is a man aged 50 to 60 with active or convalescent COVID-19.

This rearrangement joins TRBV3-1 (or the pseudogene TRBV3-2) to TRBJ1-4; D is possibly TRBD1 (6 bases). Trimming took off 0 bases at V and 0 bases at J, with 8 bases between the two ends. The CDR3 contains 16 residues. Germline V gene lookup returns CDR1 LGHDT and CDR2 YNNKEL (reference sequence). The CDR3 spells CASSQDQGTTNEKLFF. In nucleotides, the CDR3 is TGTGCCAGCAGCCAAGATCAGGGGACAACTAATGAAAAACTGTTTTTT.

The chain has TRBV5-1 and TRBJ1-5; 8 bases fit TRBD1. This CDR3 is 18 amino acids long. Trimming removed 2 bases from V and 8 bases from J; junction bases left unmatched: 18. Germline CDR1 reads SGHRS; CDR2 reads YFSETQ. Written as DNA, the CDR3 is TGCGCCAGCAGCTTACGGAGGAAAGACAGGGGTACAATCAAGCCCCAGCATTTT. Translated, it gives CASSLRRKDRGTIKPQHF.

The V gene is TRBV9, the J gene TRBJ1-1; D is possibly TRBD1 (5 bases). The V gene's germline CDR1 is SGDLS and CDR2 YYNGEE. The CDR3 runs to 13 residues. Trimming took off 0 bases at V and 7 bases at J, with 10 bases between the two ends. In DNA form, the CDR3 reads TGTGCCAGCAGCGTAGTAGGGGTTGGTGAAGCTTTCTTT. Its translation: CASSVVGVGEAFF. Full variable domain (missing parts from reference TRBV9 and TRBJ1-1): DSGVTQTPKHLITATGQRVTLRCSPRSGDLSVYWYQQSLDQGLQFLIQYYNGEERAKGNILERFSAQQFPDLHSELNLSSLELGDSALYFCASSVVGVGEAFFGQGTRLTVV.

The chain employs TRBV5-1 and TRBJ2-5, with a possible D match to TRBD1 (5 bases). The CDR3 consists of 14 residues. Trimming removed 2 bases from V and 3 bases from J, with 11 bases in between. Germline CDR1 reads SGHRS; CDR2 reads YFSETQ. CDR3 region: CASSLALREETQYF. The CDR3 coding sequence is TGCGCCAGCAGCTTAGCCCTCAGGGAAGAGACCCAGTACTTC.

This chain links TRBV19 with TRBJ2-5; 9 nucleotides line up with TRBD1. The junction had 4 bases not matched to a gene; V was cut back by 4 bases and J by 1 base. The CDR3 sequence is 15 residues long. Germline-derived CDR1 and CDR2 are LNHDA and SQIVND (reference sequence). The CDR3 sequence: CASSTGQGGQETQYF. DNA for the CDR3: TGTGCCAGTAGTACGGGACAGGGAGGCCAAGAGACCCAGTACTTC. The variable domain in full, with the rest retrieved from reference TRBV19 and TRBJ2-5, is DGGITQSPKYLFRKEGQNVTLSCEQNLNHDAMYWYRQDPGQGLRLIYYSQIVNDFQKGDIAEGYSVSREKKESFPLTVTSAQKNPTAFYLCASSTGQGGQETQYFGPGTRLLVL.

This chain connects TRBV5-8 to TRBJ1-3; a possible D gene is TRBD1 (6 bases). Germline assignment: CDR1 SGHTS and CDR2 YDEGEE. Between the trimmed V and J ends, which lost 7 bases and 2 bases, there was a span of 22 bases. This CDR3 region has 17 residues. The CDR3 protein is CASARDKALTTGNTIYF. CDR3 coding DNA: TGTGCCAGCGCCCGGGACAAAGCTTTAACGACTGGAAACACCATATATTTT.

The chain couples TRBV15 to TRBJ1-5, with D possibly TRBD1 on 5 matching bases. V gave up 0 bases and J gave up 6 bases, with 15 bases separating them. Germline CDR1 LNHNV, CDR2 YYDKDF (reference sequence). The CDR3 has 16 residues. The CDR3 region is CATSRDLDSRGQPQHF. The CDR3 DNA is TGTGCCACCAGCAGAGATCTAGACAGTAGAGGTCAGCCCCAGCATTTT. Combining the CDR3 with reference TRBV15 and TRBJ1-5 gives the whole variable domain DAMVIQNPRYQVTQFGKPVTLSCSQTLNHNVMYWYQQKSSQAPKLLFHYYDKDFNNEADTPDNFQSRRPNTSFCFLDIRSPGLGDTAMYLCATSRDLDSRGQPQHFGDGTRLSIL.

The chain uses TRBV5-6 and TRBJ1-2, with TRBD1 matching over 8 bases. The CDR3 covers 15 residues. The germline CDR1 and CDR2 sequences are SGHDT and YYEEEE. Trimming cost V 0 bases and J 6 bases; bases outside gene matches: 7. CDR3 amino acids: CASSLGGRGLDGYTF. CDR3 nucleotides: TGTGCCAGCAGCTTGGGAGGCAGGGGGCTAGATGGCTACACCTTC.

The V gene is TRBV28, the J gene TRBJ1-2; tentatively, D is TRBD1 (6 bases). Germline values: CDR1 MDHEN, CDR2 SYDVKM. The CDR3 length is 14 residues. V was cut by 8 bases and J by 8 bases, with 21 bases left in between. The CDR3 nucleotides read TGTGCCAGCCGACCTGGCGGCGGGGGGGCCGGCTACACCTTC. This gives the protein CASRPGGGGAGYTF.

The chain couples TRBV5-3 to TRBJ2-1; TRBD1 matches at 8 bases. TRBV5-3 is identified as an open reading frame with a role that is uncertain. Losses at the gene ends were 2 bases for V and 6 bases for J; bases not matched to a gene: 7. The CDR3 extends over 15 amino acids. The CDR3 loop reads CARSFWTGLPNEQFF. In DNA, the CDR3 is TGTGCCAGAAGCTTCTGGACAGGGCTTCCCAATGAGCAGTTCTTC.

The chain combines TRBV5-1 with TRBJ2-7, with D possibly TRBD1 on 5 matching bases. The CDR3 has 15 residues. Trimming pared 4 bases from V and 4 bases from J, leaving 18 bases between. The V gene's germline CDR1 is SGHRS and CDR2 YFSETQ. The CDR3 loop reads CASSPPRTSLYEQYV. For the CDR3, the DNA is TGCGCCAGCAGCCCGCCGCGGACATCCCTTTACGAGCAGTACGTC.

This sequence joins TRBV3-1 (or the pseudogene TRBV3-2) and TRBJ1-6; D ambiguous. Trimming stripped 0 bases from V and 6 bases from J, with 12 bases between. The CDR3 loop spans 16 amino acids. The germline V gene has CDR1 LGHDT and CDR2 YNNKEL (reference sequence). The CDR3, as DNA: TGTGCCAGCAGCCAAGATCCCCCAAGGAGTAATTCACCCCTCCACTTT. Amino acid sequence: CASSQDPPRSNSPLHF.

The rearrangement links TRBV28 to TRBJ1-4; D remains ambiguous. The CDR3 is made up of 14 amino acids. The V end lost 2 bases, the J end lost 6 bases, and 10 bases lay between the germline ends. Germline V gene data show CDR1 as MDHEN and CDR2 as SYDVKM. CDR3 in DNA: TGTGCCAGCAGTTTAGGCAGGATCGATGAAAAACTGTTTTTT. This gives the protein CASSLGRIDEKLFF.

The chain combines TRBV19 with TRBJ1-2, with D possibly being TRBD1 (6 bases). The V end was cut by 7 bases, the J end by 4 bases, with 13 bases between. Germline CDR1 and CDR2: LNHDA and SQIVND (reference sequence). The CDR3 runs to 13 residues. DNA for the CDR3: TGTGCCAGTACCACCGACAGGACCTATGGCTACACCTTC. Its translation: CASTTDRTYGYTF.

The chain carries TRBV18 and TRBJ1-2; D is perhaps TRBD1 (5 bases). Trimming removed 0 bases from V and 0 bases from J, with 11 bases in between. Per the germline V gene, CDR1 is KGHSH and CDR2 is LQKENI. CDR3 size: 16 residues. CDR3 in amino acids: CASSPPNDRPNYGYTF. DNA of the CDR3: TGTGCCAGCTCACCACCGAACGACAGACCTAACTATGGCTACACCTTC.